A selection of T cell receptor beta chains follows, all from one sample in a study of blood T cell repertoires in COVID-19. The data were produced by immunoSEQ multiplex PCR, yet TCRdb's version contains in-frame clones alone and is incomplete. The sample has about 240,000 clones; 83% are singletons. Sequenced material: PBMCs or T cells enriched from blood (not recorded which). The receptors derive from a woman between 35 and 50 years old who had been exposed to COVID-19. The CDR3 runs from the conserved cysteine through the conserved F or W. Each record gives: V gene, D gene, clone size, J gene, CDR3 protein, CDR3 DNA. D genes are given only for firm matches. The size of a clone is reported for some rows only, either as once, few or many, or as a class for expanded clones.

V: TRBV12-5
D: TRBD2
size: NA
J: TRBJ2-5
CDR3: CASGQGLADIQETQYF
DNA: TGTGCTAGTGGCCAAGGACTAGCGGACATCCAAGAGACCCAGTACTTC

V: TRBV9
D: TRBD1
size: NA
J: TRBJ1-4
CDR3: CASSDMTGMNEKLFF
DNA: TGTGCCAGCAGCGATATGACAGGGATGAATGAAAAACTGTTTTTT

V: TRBV30
D: TRBD1
size: NA
J: TRBJ1-6
CDR3: CACPGQSSPLHF
DNA: TGTGCCTGCCCGGGACAGAGTTCACCCCTCCACTTT

V: TRBV9
D: NA
size: NA
J: TRBJ2-3
CDR3: CASSVANSGTTDTQYF
DNA: TGTGCCAGCAGCGTAGCTAACTCGGGGACTACAGATACGCAGTATTTT

V: TRBV7-8
D: TRBD2
size: NA
J: TRBJ2-1
CDR3: CASSSTSGSTGNEQFF
DNA: TGTGCCAGCAGCTCCACTAGCGGGTCCACGGGCAATGAGCAGTTCTTC

V: TRBV6-1
D: TRBD1
size: once
J: TRBJ1-2
CDR3: CASSEAPGTANYGYTF
DNA: TGTGCCAGCAGTGAAGCGCCCGGGACAGCGAACTATGGCTACACCTTC

V: TRBV28
D: TRBD1
size: NA
J: TRBJ1-5
CDR3: CASKGQAVYSNQPQHF
DNA: TGTGCCAGCAAGGGACAGGCGGTTTATAGCAATCAGCCCCAGCATTTT

V: TRBV4-2
D: TRBD1
size: few
J: TRBJ1-6
CDR3: CASSQENHRTGDNSPLHF
DNA: TGTGCCAGCAGCCAAGAGAACCACAGGACAGGCGATAATTCACCCCTCCACTTT

V: TRBV18
D: TRBD1
size: NA
J: TRBJ1-1
CDR3: CASSPGTGGDTEAFF
DNA: TGTGCCAGCTCACCAGGGACAGGGGGCGACACTGAAGCTTTCTTT

V: TRBV7-6
D: TRBD2
size: once
J: TRBJ2-7
CDR3: CASSPYVIAGGHEQYF
DNA: TGTGCCAGCAGCCCTTACGTGATAGCGGGGGGCCACGAGCAGTACTTC

V: TRBV6-4
D: TRBD2
size: NA
J: TRBJ2-1
CDR3: CASSVAGGSYNEQFF
DNA: TGTGCCAGCAGTGTAGCGGGGGGCTCCTACAATGAGCAGTTCTTC

V: TRBV5-5
D: NA
size: NA
J: TRBJ1-1
CDR3: CASSPQGSSFGTEAFF
DNA: TGTGCCAGCAGCCCCCAGGGGTCTTCCTTTGGGACTGAAGCTTTCTTT

V: TRBV6-5
D: NA
size: NA
J: TRBJ1-2
CDR3: CASRIYGGLSYGYTF
DNA: TGTGCCAGCAGGATTTATGGGGGGTTGAGCTATGGCTACACCTTC

V: TRBV5-6
D: TRBD2
size: once
J: TRBJ2-1
CDR3: CASTVAGAYNEQFF
DNA: TGTGCCAGCACTGTAGCGGGGGCGTACAATGAGCAGTTCTTC

V: TRBV7-8
D: NA
size: NA
J: TRBJ2-1
CDR3: CASSPARVSYNEQFF
DNA: TGTGCCAGCAGCCCCGCGAGGGTTTCCTACAATGAGCAGTTCTTC

V: TRBV7-3
D: NA
size: NA
J: TRBJ2-3
CDR3: CASSLRPDTQYF
DNA: TGTGCCAGCAGCTTAAGGCCAGATACGCAGTATTTT

V: TRBV5-1
D: TRBD2
size: NA
J: TRBJ2-5
CDR3: CASSSLAGGPWTQYF
DNA: TGCGCCAGCAGCTCCCTAGCGGGGGGGCCGTGGACCCAGTACTTC

V: TRBV5-5
D: NA
size: NA
J: TRBJ1-1
CDR3: CASSPLGGALGGAFF
DNA: TGTGCCAGCAGCCCACTGGGAGGGGCCCTGGGGGGAGCTTTCTTT

V: TRBV7-7
D: TRBD2
size: NA
J: TRBJ2-2
CDR3: CASSQLSGINTGELFF
DNA: TGTGCCAGCAGCCAACTCAGCGGGATAAACACCGGGGAGCTGTTTTTT